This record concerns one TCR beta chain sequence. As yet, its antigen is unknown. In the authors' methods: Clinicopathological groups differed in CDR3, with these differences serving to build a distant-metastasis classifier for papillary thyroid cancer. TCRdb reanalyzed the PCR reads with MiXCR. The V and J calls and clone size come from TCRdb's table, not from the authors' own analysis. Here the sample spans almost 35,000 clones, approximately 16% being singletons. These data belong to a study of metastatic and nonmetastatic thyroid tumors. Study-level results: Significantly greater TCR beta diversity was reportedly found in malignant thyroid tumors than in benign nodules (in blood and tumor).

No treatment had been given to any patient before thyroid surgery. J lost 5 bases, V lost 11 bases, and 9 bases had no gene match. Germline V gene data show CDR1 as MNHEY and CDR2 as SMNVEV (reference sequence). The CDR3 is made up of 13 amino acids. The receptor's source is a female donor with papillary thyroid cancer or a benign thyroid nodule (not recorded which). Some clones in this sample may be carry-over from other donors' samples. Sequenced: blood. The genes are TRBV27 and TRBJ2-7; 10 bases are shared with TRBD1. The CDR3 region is CAPRQGAIHEQYF. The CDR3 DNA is TGTGCCCCCCGACAGGGGGCTATCCACGAGCAGTACTTC.